Listed below are T cell receptor beta chains from one sample, sequenced in a study of cytomegalovirus exposure and HLA in healthy donors. Repertoires were generated with immunoSEQ multiplex PCR, while TCRdb's copy carries only in-frame clones and drops some. The table shows about 210,000 clones, with approximately 81% occurring only once. What was sequenced was PBMCs. These receptors were taken from a man aged 25-40 years in good health and CMV-seronegative. CDR3s include the opening cysteine and the closing phenylalanine or tryptophan. The order of the fields is J gene, V gene, D gene, clone size, CDR3 protein, CDR3 DNA. D genes are given only for firm matches. Only some rows state a clone size, as once, few, many or a class for expanded clones.

J gene: TRBJ2-3
V gene: TRBV7-2
D gene: TRBD2
clone size: -
CDR3 protein: CASRSGSGGAATRTDTQYF
CDR3 DNA: TGTGCCAGCCGATCAGGGAGCGGGGGGGCGGCTACCCGCACAGATACGCAGTATTTT

J gene: TRBJ1-2
V gene: TRBV6-1
D gene: -
clone size: -
CDR3 protein: CASSEFQGGNYGYTF
CDR3 DNA: TGTGCCAGCAGTGAGTTTCAGGGAGGTAACTATGGCTACACCTTC

J gene: TRBJ1-1
V gene: TRBV5-1
D gene: -
clone size: -
CDR3 protein: CASSLRTDNTEAFF
CDR3 DNA: TGCGCCAGCAGCCTACGGACAGATAACACTGAAGCTTTCTTT

J gene: TRBJ2-1
V gene: TRBV6-5
D gene: TRBD1
clone size: -
CDR3 protein: CASSSGQGVPNEQFF
CDR3 DNA: TGTGCCAGCAGTTCGGGACAGGGCGTACCCAATGAGCAGTTCTTC

J gene: TRBJ1-5
V gene: TRBV16
D gene: -
clone size: -
CDR3 protein: CASSQFNSNQPQHF
CDR3 DNA: TGTGCCAGCAGCCAATTTAATAGCAATCAGCCCCAGCATTTT

J gene: TRBJ1-2
V gene: TRBV7-2
D gene: -
clone size: -
CDR3 protein: CASSLERTDSGGYTF
CDR3 DNA: TGTGCCAGCAGCTTAGAAAGAACGGATTCGGGAGGCTACACCTTC

J gene: TRBJ2-7
V gene: TRBV7-9
D gene: -
clone size: -
CDR3 protein: CASSLASWGDEQYF
CDR3 DNA: TGTGCCAGCAGCTTAGCCTCTTGGGGGGACGAGCAGTACTTC

J gene: TRBJ1-6
V gene: TRBV19
D gene: -
clone size: -
CDR3 protein: CASRPQSSYNSPLHF
CDR3 DNA: TGTGCCAGTAGACCACAGAGCTCCTATAATTCACCCCTCCACTTT

J gene: TRBJ2-7
V gene: TRBV6-1
D gene: -
clone size: -
CDR3 protein: CASGEAIWTTRGKEQYF
CDR3 DNA: TGTGCCAGCGGTGAAGCGATATGGACTACCCGGGGCAAAGAGCAGTACTTC

J gene: TRBJ2-7
V gene: TRBV5-8
D gene: -
clone size: -
CDR3 protein: CASSLGGDASYEQYF
CDR3 DNA: TGTGCCAGCAGCTTGGGGGGGGACGCGTCCTACGAGCAGTACTTC

J gene: TRBJ2-1
V gene: TRBV19
D gene: -
clone size: -
CDR3 protein: CASRSIGTNNEQFF
CDR3 DNA: TGTGCCAGCCGCTCAATCGGGACAAACAATGAGCAGTTCTTC

J gene: TRBJ2-3
V gene: TRBV2
D gene: TRBD2
clone size: once
CDR3 protein: CASSALAGVRGTQYF
CDR3 DNA: TGTGCCAGCAGTGCCCTAGCGGGGGTTAGGGGTACGCAGTATTTT

J gene: TRBJ2-3
V gene: TRBV18
D gene: TRBD2
clone size: -
CDR3 protein: CASSPRIAGGSRGTQYF
CDR3 DNA: TGTGCCAGCTCACCAAGGATAGCGGGGGGATCACGAGGTACGCAGTATTTT

J gene: TRBJ1-5
V gene: TRBV15
D gene: -
clone size: -
CDR3 protein: CATSRGGGQPQHF
CDR3 DNA: TGTGCCACCAGCAGAGGAGGGGGTCAGCCCCAGCATTTT

J gene: TRBJ2-3
V gene: TRBV7-2
D gene: -
clone size: once
CDR3 protein: CASSLAGGYGTDTQYF
CDR3 DNA: TGTGCCAGCAGCTTAGCAGGAGGTTATGGCACAGATACGCAGTATTTT

J gene: TRBJ2-7
V gene: TRBV28
D gene: TRBD2
clone size: once
CDR3 protein: CASSYMASGGLTYEQYF
CDR3 DNA: TGTGCCAGCAGTTACATGGCTAGCGGGGGCCTTACCTACGAGCAGTACTTC